Following are 10 T cell receptor beta chains from one sample sequenced in a study of cytomegalovirus exposure and HLA in healthy donors. Both 60 Vbeta primers and 13 Jbeta primers went into the PCR. Sequenced by immunoSEQ multiplex PCR; TCRdb stores in-frame clones only, minus some. Among 130,000 to 150,000 clones listed, roughly 76% were seen once. Material for sequencing was PBMCs. These receptors originate from a woman in her thirties or forties in good health and CMV-seronegative.

The chain carries TRBV19 and TRBJ1-6; a possible D gene is TRBD1 (5 bases). This CDR3 has 19 residues. Trimming left V 0 bases short and J 5 bases short, with 20 bases between. CDR1 is LNHDA, CDR2 SQIVND, per germline (reference sequence). The CDR3 nucleotides are TGTGCCAGTAGTATAGATTCCCAACACGACAGACGAAATAATTCACCCCTCCACTTT. This sequence encodes CASSIDSQHDRRNNSPLHF.

This clone was seen a few times. The chain employs TRBV6-6 and TRBJ1-1; possibly TRBD1 for D (6 bases). CDR1 is MNHNY and CDR2 is SVGAGI in the germline V gene (reference sequence). Trimming cost V 8 bases and J 5 bases, with 12 bases left between them. The CDR3 totals 12 residues. The CDR3 region has the DNA TGTGCCAGCGGACCAGGGGAGACTGAAGCTTTCTTT. Amino acids: CASGPGETEAFF.

The genes are TRBV5-1 and TRBJ1-1; D not resolved. The CDR3 is 14 residues long. Trimming shortened V by 0 bases and J by 3 bases, and 9 bases separated the two germline ends. In germline, CDR1 is SGHRS, CDR2 YFSETQ. The CDR3 loop reads CASSLGDTYTEAFF. The CDR3 DNA is TGCGCCAGCAGCTTGGGCGACACTTACACTGAAGCTTTCTTT.

The V call is TRBV5-4, the J call TRBJ1-4, with D uncertain. Germline CDR1 reads SGHNT; CDR2 reads YYREEE (reference sequence). The length of the CDR3 is 15 residues. The ends were cut back, 2 bases at V and 2 bases at J, with 10 bases in the middle. The CDR3 bases are TGTGCCAGCAGCTTCGGCGGGCGGACTAATGAAAAACTGTTTTTT. As protein: CASSFGGRTNEKLFF.

The CDR3 nucleotides are TGTGCCACCAGCAGAGATGTAGCGGGGTACAATGAGCAGTTCTTC. Translating gives CATSRDVAGYNEQFF. The V call is TRBV15, the J call TRBJ2-1, with 8 bases that match TRBD2. The CDR3 spans 15 residues. Looked up from germline, CDR1 is LNHNV and CDR2 is YYDKDF (reference sequence). V lost 0 bases to trimming and J lost 4 bases; unmatched junction nucleotides: 2. Full variable domain (rest looked up from reference TRBV15 and TRBJ2-1): DAMVIQNPRYQVTQFGKPVTLSCSQTLNHNVMYWYQQKSSQAPKLLFHYYDKDFNNEADTPDNFQSRRPNTSFCFLDIRSPGLGDTAMYLCATSRDVAGYNEQFFGPGTRLTVL.

This chain links TRBV29-1 with TRBJ2-7; D unclear. The CDR3 is 10 amino acids. Per germline, CDR1 SQVTM and CDR2 ANQGSEA. Trimming removed 6 bases from V and 5 bases from J, with 8 bases in between. The CDR3 here is CSVYNHEQYF. The CDR3, as DNA: TGCAGCGTATATAATCACGAGCAGTACTTC.

The chain links TRBV15 to TRBJ1-6; D unclear. Trimming pared 1 base from V and 4 bases from J, leaving 8 bases between. The length of the CDR3 is 15 residues. In germline, CDR1 is LNHNV, CDR2 YYDKDF (reference sequence). CDR3 in amino acids: CATSRGSRYNSPLHF. Written as DNA, the CDR3 is TGTGCCACCAGCAGAGGTTCCCGGTATAATTCACCCCTCCACTTT.

The chain uses TRBV27 and TRBJ2-3; D gene ambiguous. The ends were cut back, 8 bases at V and 4 bases at J, with 19 bases in the middle. The CDR3 consists of 15 residues. CDR1 is MNHEY and CDR2 is SMNVEV in the germline V gene (reference sequence). The CDR3 DNA reads as TGTGCCAGCTCCTTTGCCCAGATGGTCCCAGATACGCAGTATTTT. Amino acid sequence: CASSFAQMVPDTQYF.

This clone was counted between two and nine times. The V gene is TRBV7-3, the J gene TRBJ2-1; D might be TRBD2 (6 bases). Germline values: CDR1 SGHTA, CDR2 FQGTGA. The CDR3 loop spans 14 amino acids. Trimming stripped 7 bases from V and 7 bases from J, with 17 bases between. The CDR3 here is CASNLAGPGNEQFF. The CDR3 DNA is TGTGCCAGCAATCTGGCGGGGCCGGGGAATGAGCAGTTCTTC.

The rearrangement joins TRBV12-5 to TRBJ2-7, with 9 bases lining up with TRBD1. The CDR3 is 15 residues long. Trimming at V came to 1 base and at J to 6 bases, leaving 7 bases not matched to a gene. Germline V gene data show CDR1 as LGHNT and CDR2 as FRNRAP. The CDR3 nucleotides are TGTGCTAGTGGTTTGGGGGGACAGGGCGGGGGCGAGCAGTACTTC. Translated: CASGLGGQGGGEQYF.